This TCR beta chain was profiled in a study of T cells in Graves' hyperthyroidism and ophthalmopathy. V lost 6 bases and J lost 5, with 7 bases in between. The CDR3 spans 11 residues. This clonotype has at least ten counts. Hyperthyroidism patients were newly diagnosed, had disease duration under 2 months, and were aged 18 to 65 years. It was RNA transcripts that yielded the amplified TCR beta CDR3 regions. Initially, a first-round RT-PCR of the TCR CDR3 employed the HTBI primer set. TCRdb passed the multiplex PCR reads through MiXCR, listing each CDR3 protein once. The sample holds roughly 99,000 distinct CDR3 sequences; approximately 16% are singletons and the top ten take roughly 40%.

The receptor's source is a woman in her 50s with Graves' hyperthyroidism. The sequenced material came from blood. V and J are TRBV12-3 or TRBV12-4 and TRBJ1-1; no clear D. CDR3 sequence: CASRGPTEAFF. The DNA for the CDR3 is TGTGCCAGCAGGGGCCCTACTGAAGCTTTCTTT.